The 13 T cell receptor beta chains below were found in one sample sequenced in a study of T cell responses to AZD1222 COVID-19 vaccine. Profiling relied on immunoSEQ multiplex PCR, and the TCRdb table lists in-frame clones only, not all of them. The repertoire consists of more than 50,000 clones, with around nine tenths occurring once and the leading ten covering around 3.9%. Specimen: peripheral blood, collected on day 0 of AZD1222 vaccination. The receptors derive from an adult in good health.

The V gene is TRBV27, the J gene TRBJ1-6; unclear D gene. Trimming left V 6 bases short and J 6 bases short, with 9 bases between. Germline-derived CDR1 and CDR2 are MNHEY and SMNVEV (reference sequence). The CDR3 is 13 residues long. The CDR3 is CASSGPINSPLHF. CDR3 sequence (DNA): TGTGCCAGCAGCGGGCCTATTAATTCACCCCTCCACTTT.

The rearrangement uses TRBV7-8 and TRBJ2-3; D not resolved. The CDR3 length is 13 residues. Trimming left V 3 bases short and J 3 bases short, with 7 bases between. Germline V gene data show CDR1 as SGHVS and CDR2 as FQNEAQ. The CDR3 is CASSFTETDTQYF. The CDR3 bases are TGTGCCAGCAGCTTTACAGAAACAGATACGCAGTATTTT.

The V call is TRBV5-4, the J call TRBJ2-3; D gene unclear. The CDR3 length is 15 residues. Germline values: CDR1 SGHNT, CDR2 YYREEE (reference sequence). V was shortened by 4 bases and J by 0 bases, with 12 bases between the two germline ends. CDR3 sequence (DNA): TGTGCCAGCAGCCCGCGGACGGAGAGCACAGATACGCAGTATTTT. Amino acids: CASSPRTESTDTQYF. Drawing the rest from reference TRBV5-4 and TRBJ2-3, the complete variable domain is ETGVTQSPTHLIKTRGQQVTLRCSSQSGHNTVSWYQQALGQGPQFIFQYYREEENGRGNFPPRFSGLQFPNYSSELNVNALELDDSALYLCASSPRTESTDTQYFGPGTRLTVL.

V is TRBV27 and J is TRBJ1-2; 10 bases fit TRBD1. With 5 bases clipped from V and 4 bases from J, the junction kept 13 bases outside the gene matches. Germline-derived CDR1 and CDR2 are MNHEY and SMNVEV (reference sequence). The CDR3 is 17 residues long. Here the CDR3 DNA reads TGTGCCAGCAGTCCCCGGGACAGGGGAAGGGAGCCCTATGGCTACACCTTC. This sequence encodes CASSPRDRGREPYGYTF.

In this sample, this clone turned up a few times. The chain carries TRBV6-5 and TRBJ1-1; 7 nucleotides align to TRBD1. The junction had 1 base not matched to a gene; V was cut back by 0 bases and J by 0 bases. Germline values: CDR1 MNHEY, CDR2 SVGAGI. This CDR3 is 15 amino acids long. The CDR3 reads CASSYSGQLNTEAFF. In DNA, the CDR3 is TGTGCCAGCAGTTACTCGGGACAGCTGAACACTGAAGCTTTCTTT.

The chain joins TRBV5-4 to TRBJ2-7; D gene ambiguous. Deletions cut 0 bases from V and 0 bases from J, with 7 bases between. This CDR3 is 14 amino acids long. Germline V gives CDR1 SGHNT, CDR2 YYREEE (reference sequence). CDR3 nucleotides: TGTGCCAGCAGCTTGGGGGCAGTCTCCTACGAGCAGTACTTC. This translates into CASSLGAVSYEQYF.

This chain links TRBV6-5 with TRBJ2-7, with D perhaps TRBD1 (6 bases). The V end was cut by 0 bases, the J end by 2 bases, with 11 bases between. The CDR3 length is 15 residues. Germline-derived CDR1 and CDR2 are MNHEY and SVGAGI. CDR3 bases: TGTGCCAGCAGTTACTCCCCGGACAGCACCTACGAGCAGTACTTC. It codes for CASSYSPDSTYEQYF.

This chain joins TRBV28 and TRBJ1-1; TRBD1 aligns across 7 bases. The V and J ends lost 5 bases and 5 bases, in that order; junction bases with no gene match: 8. Germline V gives CDR1 MDHEN, CDR2 SYDVKM. The length of the CDR3 is 14 residues. CDR3 sequence: CASSPPGQSTEAFF. In DNA form, the CDR3 reads TGTGCCAGCAGTCCGCCGGGACAGTCGACTGAAGCTTTCTTT.

CDR3 in amino acids: CASSSGDSYGNTIYF. Here the CDR3 DNA reads TGTGCCAGCAGCTCGGGCGACAGCTACGGAAACACCATATATTTT. The gene calls are TRBV11-2 and TRBJ1-3; D possibly corresponds to TRBD1 (5 bases). This CDR3 is built from 15 residues. The germline CDR1 and CDR2 sequences are SGHAT and FQNNGV. V was pared by 4 bases and J by 4 bases, with 14 bases between.

J is TRBJ1-1 and V is TRBV5-1, with no clear D. V shed 6 bases and J shed 0 bases, with 9 bases lying between them. Germline-derived CDR1 and CDR2 are SGHRS and YFSETQ. The CDR3 length is 13 residues. CDR3 bases: TGCGCCAGCAAAGCGCGCATGAACACTGAAGCTTTCTTT. It encodes CASKARMNTEAFF.

This clone was counted a few times. V usage is TRBV4-1 and J usage is TRBJ1-2, with TRBD1 as a possible D gene (5 bases). Germline lookup yields CDR1 MGHRA and CDR2 YSYEKL. This CDR3 has 16 amino acids. Between the trimmed V and J ends, which lost 0 bases and 4 bases, there was a span of 15 bases. CDR3 region: CASSQDRVLRVYGYTF. CDR3 coding DNA: TGCGCCAGCAGCCAAGATAGAGTGCTCAGGGTCTATGGCTACACCTTC.

This chain links TRBV24-1 with TRBJ2-2; D remains ambiguous. V gave up 3 bases and J gave up 0 bases, with 10 bases separating them. Germline loops: CDR1 KGHDR, CDR2 SFDVKD. This CDR3 comprises 16 residues. Here the CDR3 reads CATSDAQRPNTGELFF. For the CDR3, the DNA is TGTGCCACCAGTGATGCCCAAAGACCGAACACCGGGGAGCTGTTTTTT.

This rearrangement joins TRBV5-1 to TRBJ1-3; TRBD1 agrees at 8 bases. Per the germline V gene, CDR1 is SGHRS and CDR2 is YFSETQ. V trimming: 3 bases; J trimming: 2 bases; junction bases outside the gene matches: 7. This CDR3 is 16 amino acids long. The CDR3 DNA reads TGCGCCAGCAGCTCCAGGGGGCCCACGCCTGGAAACACCATATATTTT. This encodes CASSSRGPTPGNTIYF. Combining the CDR3 with reference TRBV5-1 and TRBJ1-3 gives the whole variable domain KAGVTQTPRYLIKTRGQQVTLSCSPISGHRSVSWYQQTPGQGLQFLFEYFSETQRNKGNFPGRFSGRQFSNSRSEMNVSTLELGDSALYLCASSSRGPTPGNTIYFGEGSWLTVV.